This TCR beta chain is from a study of OX40 agonist ivuxolimab in advanced cancers. The overall study: Every 2 weeks, patients received ivuxolimab intravenously, dosed at 0.01 to 10 mg/kg. Earlier anti-PD-1, anti-PD-L1 or anti-CTLA-4 therapy was permitted; less than 50% had received some.

Some clones are missing from TCRdb's copy, which holds only in-frame ones; the method was immunoSEQ multiplex PCR. The profile shows 65,000 to 75,000 clones, 87% of them singletons. The timepoints at which blood was sampled were baseline, cycle 4 day 1, and cycle 7 day 1. CDR3 length: 14 residues. With V trimmed by 5 bases and J by 5 bases, 8 bases remained unmatched. Germline lookup yields CDR1 MNHEY and CDR2 SMNVEV (reference sequence). The clonotype was recovered from an adult with an advanced solid tumor such as melanoma, head and neck, liver or kidney cancer. The sequences come from CD4+ or CD8+ T cells sorted from blood, collected in a trial of the OX40 agonist ivuxolimab. The rearrangement links TRBV27 to TRBJ1-1, with TRBD1 identical over 7 bases. The CDR3, as DNA: TGTGCCAGCAGTACAAGACAGGGAAGTACTGAAGCTTTCTTT. Residues: CASSTRQGSTEAFF.